This entry features one T cell receptor beta chain sequence. Its antigen is unidentified. Clones were sequenced by immunoSEQ multiplex PCR, and TCRdb holds only the in-frame ones, with some missing. The sample includes tens of thousands of clones, roughly nine tenths of them seen just once. The CDR3 totals 16 residues. Germline V lookup: CDR1 MRHNA, CDR2 SNTAGT. With 0 bases removed from V and 0 bases from J, the gap between germline ends came to 9 bases. The record originates from a study of OX40 agonist ivuxolimab in advanced cancers. Study details: An agonistic human IgG2 monoclonal antibody against OX40 (CD134) was given.

Study findings and constraints: Clones of CD4+ and CD8+ blood T cells grew by week 6 at doses of 0.1 to 3.0 mg/kg.

The sample in question was CD4+ or CD8+ T cells sorted from blood, obtained in a trial of the OX40 agonist ivuxolimab. The origin of this receptor is an adult with an advanced solid tumor such as melanoma, head and neck, liver or kidney cancer. V usage is TRBV6-4 and J usage is TRBJ1-5; no clear D. The CDR3, as DNA: TGTGCCAGCAGTGACTCTGGAGAATATAGCAATCAGCCCCAGCATTTT. Its translation is CASSDSGEYSNQPQHF.